One and the same sample provided the 20 T cell receptor beta chains below, sequenced in a study of blood T cell repertoires in COVID-19. Generated by immunoSEQ multiplex PCR, the TCRdb table keeps only in-frame clones and is missing some. The sample lists about 140,000 clones, over 80% occurring once. Input material: PBMCs or T cells enriched from blood (not recorded which). Source of these receptors: a man between 65 and 85 years old who had been exposed to COVID-19.

V gene TRBV7-2 combines with J gene TRBJ1-2, with TRBD1 matching 10 bases. CDR3 length equals 15 residues. CDR1 and CDR2 (germline): SGHTA, FQGNSA. V lost 5 bases and J lost 2; bases outside the gene matches: 5. The DNA of the CDR3 is TGTGCCAGCAGCCCCGGGACAGGGGCCAACTATGGCTACACCTTC. This sequence encodes CASSPGTGANYGYTF.

This clone was seen only a few times. The chain links TRBV9 to TRBJ1-6; possibly TRBD1 for D (6 bases). The germline V and J ends were trimmed by 3 bases and 6 bases, with 13 bases remaining between them. CDR1 is SGDLS and CDR2 is YYNGEE in the germline V gene. This CDR3 is 15 amino acids long. CDR3 protein: CASSGRQGGNSPLHF. CDR3 DNA sequence: TGTGCCAGCAGCGGTCGACAAGGGGGTAATTCACCCCTCCACTTT. Full variable domain (remainder filled in from reference TRBV9 and TRBJ1-6): DSGVTQTPKHLITATGQRVTLRCSPRSGDLSVYWYQQSLDQGLQFLIQYYNGEERAKGNILERFSAQQFPDLHSELNLSSLELGDSALYFCASSGRQGGNSPLHFGNGTRLTVT.

This clone came up a few times. This chain connects TRBV5-4 to TRBJ2-7; 7 positions agree with TRBD1. The CDR3 is made up of 14 amino acids. Germline CDR1 SGHNT, CDR2 YYREEE (reference sequence). Trimming took 0 bases from V and 3 from J; bases not matched to a gene: 3. For the CDR3, the DNA is TGTGCCAGCAGCTTGGGACAGGGCGTCTACGAGCAGTACTTC. Translating it yields CASSLGQGVYEQYF.

A single count supports this clone. The rearrangement joins TRBV30 to TRBJ1-5, with D unclear. Germline lookup yields CDR1 GTSNPN and CDR2 SVGIG (reference sequence). The CDR3 has 13 amino acids. Trimming stripped 1 base from V and 8 bases from J, with 12 bases between. In nucleotides, the CDR3 is TGTGCCTGGAGTGCCGGGTACGAGGAGCCCCAGCATTTT. Residues: CAWSAGYEEPQHF.

This rearrangement joins TRBV3-1 (or the pseudogene TRBV3-2) to TRBJ1-2; 7 nucleotides agree with TRBD1. CDR1 and CDR2 from the germline V gene are LGHDT and YNNKEL (reference sequence). This CDR3 has 15 amino acids. V was clipped by 4 bases and J by 8 bases; unmatched bases: 13. The CDR3 loop is CASSLGGHRGGGYTF. In DNA form, the CDR3 reads TGTGCCAGCAGCCTCGGAGGGCACAGGGGAGGAGGCTACACCTTC.

The chain carries TRBV11-2 and TRBJ2-5, with D perhaps matching TRBD2 (6 bases). CDR3 size: 11 residues. V lost 8 bases to trimming and J lost 7 bases, with 11 bases between them. The V gene's germline CDR1 is SGHAT and CDR2 FQNNGV. The CDR3 loop is CASLLGGTQYF. CDR3 coding DNA: TGTGCCAGCCTTCTCGGGGGGACCCAGTACTTC.

This clone was detected a few times. This chain uses TRBV28 with TRBJ2-7; 8 bases map to TRBD1. The germline CDR1 and CDR2 sequences are MDHEN and SYDVKM. This CDR3 has 14 residues. Trimming took 6 bases from V and 9 from J; bases not matched to a gene: 13. CDR3 in amino acids: CASSPGGAKGGQYF. CDR3 in DNA: TGTGCCAGCAGCCCAGGGGGCGCAAAAGGAGGGCAGTACTTC.

This rearrangement joins TRBV9 to TRBJ1-4; 8 nucleotides match TRBD1. CDR1 SGDLS and CDR2 YYNGEE come from the germline V gene. V lost 3 bases, J lost 8 bases, and 9 bases stayed unmatched. There are 15 residues in the CDR3. The CDR3 region has the DNA TGTGCCAGCAGCGGTCCGGGACAGGCGTCAGAAAAACTGTTTTTT. It specifies CASSGPGQASEKLFF.

CDR3 sequence reads: CASSISGRAGGEQFF. DNA of the CDR3: TGTGCCAGTAGTATAAGCGGGAGGGCCGGAGGTGAGCAGTTCTTC. J is TRBJ2-1 and V is TRBV19; 10 bases are shared with TRBD2. The ends lost 2 bases at V and 9 bases at J; junction bases unmatched: 7. Germline-derived CDR1 and CDR2 are LNHDA and SQIVND (reference sequence). The CDR3 is 15 amino acids.

The rearrangement uses TRBV27 and TRBJ1-1; no clear D gene. Looked up from germline, CDR1 is MNHEY and CDR2 is SMNVEV (reference sequence). The CDR3 spans 12 residues. V lost 4 bases to trimming and J lost 0 bases, with 3 bases between them. The CDR3 loop is CASSSVNTEAFF. The CDR3 coding sequence is TGTGCCAGCAGTTCGGTGAACACTGAAGCTTTCTTT.

The chain has TRBV5-1 and TRBJ1-3; maybe TRBD1 (6 bases). This CDR3 spans 16 amino acids. V was shortened by 4 bases and J by 2 bases, with 16 bases between the two germline ends. Germline V gene data show CDR1 as SGHRS and CDR2 as YFSETQ. CDR3 in DNA: TGCGCCAGCAGCCCTGGACAGATCCCACCTGGAAACACCATATATTTT. Translated, it gives CASSPGQIPPGNTIYF.

The chain uses TRBV5-6 and TRBJ1-4; tentatively, D is TRBD1 (5 bases). V was cut by 0 bases and J by 4 bases, with 7 bases left in between. Germline CDR1 reads SGHDT; CDR2 reads YYEEEE. CDR3 length: 14 amino acids. CDR3 DNA sequence: TGTGCCAGCAGCTTGGTCCAGGGTAATGAAAAACTGTTTTTT. Translation gives CASSLVQGNEKLFF.

This chain connects TRBV27 to TRBJ2-7, with a tentative D call TRBD2 (5 bases). Per germline, CDR1 MNHEY and CDR2 SMNVEV (reference sequence). Trimming took off 5 bases at V and 9 bases at J, with 20 bases between the two ends. The CDR3 is made up of 14 amino acids. CDR3 sequence: CASSLHPGSPGQYF. The CDR3 nucleotides read TGTGCCAGCAGTCTCCATCCGGGAAGCCCTGGGCAGTACTTC.

In nucleotides, the CDR3 is TGTGCCAGTAGTATGCCCTGGACAGGAGTTAGCAATCAGCCCCAGCATTTT. Translating gives CASSMPWTGVSNQPQHF. The V call is TRBV19, the J call TRBJ1-5; TRBD1 matches at 7 bases. Germline assignment: CDR1 LNHDA and CDR2 SQIVND (reference sequence). The CDR3 runs 17 residues. J gave up 0 bases and V 3 bases, and 8 bases lay outside the gene matches.

The chain carries TRBV29-1 and TRBJ1-3, with D maybe TRBD1 (5 bases). Germline CDR1 SQVTM, CDR2 ANQGSEA. Deletions cut 6 bases from V and 0 bases from J, with 9 bases between. The CDR3 loop spans 13 amino acids. The CDR3 coding sequence is TGCAGCGTCCTCAGGGACTCTGGAAACACCATATATTTT. Protein product: CSVLRDSGNTIYF.

The chain has TRBV6-5 and TRBJ2-5; 9 bases align to TRBD1. The germline CDR1 and CDR2 sequences are MNHEY and SVGAGI. This CDR3 is 14 amino acids long. The J segment lost 5 bases and the V segment lost 6 bases, leaving 7 bases of the junction unmatched. CDR3 sequence: CASSLQGARETQYF. The CDR3, as DNA: TGTGCCAGCAGCTTACAGGGGGCGCGGGAGACCCAGTACTTC.

The V gene is TRBV18, the J gene TRBJ2-1; D is perhaps TRBD1 (6 bases). The germline CDR1 and CDR2 sequences are KGHSH and LQKENI. The CDR3 spans 16 residues. With 4 bases removed from V and 3 bases from J, the gap between germline ends came to 16 bases. The CDR3 nucleotides read TGTGCCAGCTCACGGGATAGCGTAGGGGGCTACAATGAGCAGTTCTTC. Its translation is CASSRDSVGGYNEQFF.

The chain couples TRBV6-1 to TRBJ2-3; 10 bases agree with TRBD2. The CDR3 has 15 amino acids. The germline V gene encodes CDR1 MNHNS and CDR2 SASEGT. J was trimmed by 5 bases and V by 2 bases; bases with no gene match: 4. Written as DNA, the CDR3 is TGTGCCAGCAGTGAACTAGCGGGGGAAGGAGATACGCAGTATTTT. It translates to CASSELAGEGDTQYF.

The chain links TRBV19 to TRBJ1-4; 7 nucleotides line up with TRBD1. The CDR3 extends over 15 amino acids. J lost 9 bases, V lost 3 bases, and 10 bases had no gene match. Germline CDR1 LNHDA, CDR2 SQIVND (reference sequence). The CDR3: CASSILETGSKKLFF. The CDR3, as DNA: TGTGCCAGTAGTATTTTGGAGACAGGGTCGAAAAAACTGTTTTTT. The complete variable domain, with remaining parts taken from reference TRBV19 and TRBJ1-4, reads DGGITQSPKYLFRKEGQNVTLSCEQNLNHDAMYWYRQDPGQGLRLIYYSQIVNDFQKGDIAEGYSVSREKKESFPLTVTSAQKNPTAFYLCASSILETGSKKLFFGSGTQLSVL.

The chain recombines TRBV4-2 with TRBJ1-6, with TRBD1 as a possible D gene (6 bases). CDR3 size: 15 residues. V was pared by 0 bases and J by 9 bases, with 12 bases between. In germline, CDR1 is LGHNA, CDR2 YNFKEQ. CDR3 loop: CASSQEVTGGSPLHF. DNA of the CDR3: TGTGCCAGCAGCCAAGAGGTGACAGGAGGTTCACCCCTCCACTTT.